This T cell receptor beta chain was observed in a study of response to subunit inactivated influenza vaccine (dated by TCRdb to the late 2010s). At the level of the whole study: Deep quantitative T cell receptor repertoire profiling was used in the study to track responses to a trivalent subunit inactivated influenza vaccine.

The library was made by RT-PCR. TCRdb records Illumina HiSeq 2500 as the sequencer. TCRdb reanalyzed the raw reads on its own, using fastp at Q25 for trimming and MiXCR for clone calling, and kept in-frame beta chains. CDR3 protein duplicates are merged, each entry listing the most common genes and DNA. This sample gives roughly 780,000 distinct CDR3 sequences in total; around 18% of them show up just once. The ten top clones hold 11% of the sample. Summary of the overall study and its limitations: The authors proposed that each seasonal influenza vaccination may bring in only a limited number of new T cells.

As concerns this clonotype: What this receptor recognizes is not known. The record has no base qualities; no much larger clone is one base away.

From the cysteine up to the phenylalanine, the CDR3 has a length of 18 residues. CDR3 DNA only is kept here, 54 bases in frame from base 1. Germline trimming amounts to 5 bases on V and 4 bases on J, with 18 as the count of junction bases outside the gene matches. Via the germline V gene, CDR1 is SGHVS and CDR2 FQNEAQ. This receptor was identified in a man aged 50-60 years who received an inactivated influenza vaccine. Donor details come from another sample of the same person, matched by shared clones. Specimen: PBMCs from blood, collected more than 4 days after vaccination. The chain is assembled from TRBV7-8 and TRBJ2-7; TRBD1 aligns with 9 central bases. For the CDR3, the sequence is CASSTNSGAGTGIYEQYF. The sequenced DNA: TGTGCCAGCAGCACCAACTCAGGGGCTGGGACAGGGATTTACGAGCAGTACTTC.